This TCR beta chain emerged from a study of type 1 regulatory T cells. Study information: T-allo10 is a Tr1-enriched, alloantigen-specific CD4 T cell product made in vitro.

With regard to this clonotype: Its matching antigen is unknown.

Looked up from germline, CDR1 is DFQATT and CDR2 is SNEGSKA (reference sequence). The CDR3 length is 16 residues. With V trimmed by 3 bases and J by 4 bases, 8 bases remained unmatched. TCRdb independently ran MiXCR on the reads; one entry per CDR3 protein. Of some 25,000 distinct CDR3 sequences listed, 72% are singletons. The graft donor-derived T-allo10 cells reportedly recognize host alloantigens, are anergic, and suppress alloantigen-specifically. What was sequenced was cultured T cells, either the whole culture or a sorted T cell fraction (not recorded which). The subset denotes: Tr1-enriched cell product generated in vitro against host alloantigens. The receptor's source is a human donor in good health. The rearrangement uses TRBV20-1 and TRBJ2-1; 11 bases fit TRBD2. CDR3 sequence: CSASLAGGRAYNEQFF. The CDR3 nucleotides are TGCAGTGCTAGTCTAGCGGGGGGTAGGGCATACAATGAGCAGTTCTTC.